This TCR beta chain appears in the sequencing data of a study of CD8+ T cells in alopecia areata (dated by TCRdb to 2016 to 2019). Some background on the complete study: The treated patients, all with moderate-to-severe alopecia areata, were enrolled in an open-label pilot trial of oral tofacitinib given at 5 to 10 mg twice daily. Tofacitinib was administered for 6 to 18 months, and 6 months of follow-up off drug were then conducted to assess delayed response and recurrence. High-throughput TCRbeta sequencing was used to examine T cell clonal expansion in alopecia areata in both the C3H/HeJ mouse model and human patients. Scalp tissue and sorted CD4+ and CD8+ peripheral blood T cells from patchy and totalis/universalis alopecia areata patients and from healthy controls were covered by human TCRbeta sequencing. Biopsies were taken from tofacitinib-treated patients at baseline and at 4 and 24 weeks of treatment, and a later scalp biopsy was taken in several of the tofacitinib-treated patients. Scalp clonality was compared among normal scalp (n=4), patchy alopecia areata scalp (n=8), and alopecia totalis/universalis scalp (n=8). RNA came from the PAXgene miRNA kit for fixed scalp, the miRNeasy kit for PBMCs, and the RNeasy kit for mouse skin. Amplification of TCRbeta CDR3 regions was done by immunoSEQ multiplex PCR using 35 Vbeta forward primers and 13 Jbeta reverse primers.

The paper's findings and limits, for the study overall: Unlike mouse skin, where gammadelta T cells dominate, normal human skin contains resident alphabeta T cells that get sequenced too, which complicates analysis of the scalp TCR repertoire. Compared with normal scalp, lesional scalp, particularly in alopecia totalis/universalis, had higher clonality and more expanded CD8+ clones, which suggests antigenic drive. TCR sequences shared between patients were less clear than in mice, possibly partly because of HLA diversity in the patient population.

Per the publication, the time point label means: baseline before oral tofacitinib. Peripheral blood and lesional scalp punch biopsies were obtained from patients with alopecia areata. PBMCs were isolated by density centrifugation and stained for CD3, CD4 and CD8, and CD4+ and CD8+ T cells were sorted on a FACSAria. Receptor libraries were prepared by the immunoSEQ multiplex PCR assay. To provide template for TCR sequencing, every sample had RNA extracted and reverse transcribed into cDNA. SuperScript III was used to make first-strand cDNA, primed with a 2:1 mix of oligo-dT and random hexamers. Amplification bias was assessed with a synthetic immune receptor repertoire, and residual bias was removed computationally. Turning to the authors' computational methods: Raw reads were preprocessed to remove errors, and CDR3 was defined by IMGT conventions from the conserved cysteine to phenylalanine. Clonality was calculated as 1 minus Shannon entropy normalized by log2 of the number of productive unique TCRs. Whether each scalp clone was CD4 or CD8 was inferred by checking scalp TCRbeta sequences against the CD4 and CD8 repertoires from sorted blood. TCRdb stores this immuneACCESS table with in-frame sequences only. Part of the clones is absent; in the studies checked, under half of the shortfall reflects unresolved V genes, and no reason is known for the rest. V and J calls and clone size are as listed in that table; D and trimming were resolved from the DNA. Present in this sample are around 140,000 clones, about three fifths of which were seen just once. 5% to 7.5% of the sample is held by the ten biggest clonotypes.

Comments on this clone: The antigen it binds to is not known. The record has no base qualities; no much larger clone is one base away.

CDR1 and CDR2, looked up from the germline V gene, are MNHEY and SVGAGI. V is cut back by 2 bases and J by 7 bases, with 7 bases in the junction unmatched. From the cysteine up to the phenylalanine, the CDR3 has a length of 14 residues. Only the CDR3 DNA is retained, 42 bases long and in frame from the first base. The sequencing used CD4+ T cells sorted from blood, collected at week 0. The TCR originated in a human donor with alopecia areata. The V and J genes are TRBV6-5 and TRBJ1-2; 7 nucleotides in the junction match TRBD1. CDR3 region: CASSYRSGGLGYTF. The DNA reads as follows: TGTGCCAGCAGTTACCGGTCAGGGGGGCTTGGCTACACCTTC.